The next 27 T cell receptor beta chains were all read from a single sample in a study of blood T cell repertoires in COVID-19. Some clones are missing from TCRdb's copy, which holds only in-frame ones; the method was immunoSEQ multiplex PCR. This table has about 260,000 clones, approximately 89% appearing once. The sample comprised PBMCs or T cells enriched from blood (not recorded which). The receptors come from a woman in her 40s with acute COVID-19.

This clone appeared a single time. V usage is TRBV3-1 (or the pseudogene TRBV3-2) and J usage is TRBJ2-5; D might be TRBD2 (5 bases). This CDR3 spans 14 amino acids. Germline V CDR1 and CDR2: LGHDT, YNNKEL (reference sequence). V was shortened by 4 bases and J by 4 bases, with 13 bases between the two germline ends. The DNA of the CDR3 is TGTGCCAGCAGCCGCGGGCCGCGTCGAGAGACCCAGTACTTC. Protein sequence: CASSRGPRRETQYF.

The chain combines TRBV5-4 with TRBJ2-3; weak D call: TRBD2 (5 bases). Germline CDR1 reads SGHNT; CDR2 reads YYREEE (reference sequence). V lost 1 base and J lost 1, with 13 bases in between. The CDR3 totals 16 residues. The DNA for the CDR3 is TGTGCCAGCAGCTTGTTATCGGGGAGTGGCACAGATACGCAGTATTTT. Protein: CASSLLSGSGTDTQYF.

Here the CDR3 reads CASSPRDRSYGYTF. DNA of the CDR3: TGTGCCAGCAGCCCCCGCGACAGAAGCTATGGCTACACCTTC. The rearrangement links TRBV9 to TRBJ1-2; possible D gene TRBD1, 5 bases. Germline V lookup: CDR1 SGDLS, CDR2 YYNGEE. This CDR3 spans 14 amino acids. V was cut by 4 bases and J by 4 bases, with 14 bases left in between.

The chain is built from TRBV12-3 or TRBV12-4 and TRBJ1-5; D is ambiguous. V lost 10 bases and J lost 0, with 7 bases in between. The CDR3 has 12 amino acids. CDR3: CATRRSNQPQHF. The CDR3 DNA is TGTGCCACCAGGCGTAGCAATCAGCCCCAGCATTTT.

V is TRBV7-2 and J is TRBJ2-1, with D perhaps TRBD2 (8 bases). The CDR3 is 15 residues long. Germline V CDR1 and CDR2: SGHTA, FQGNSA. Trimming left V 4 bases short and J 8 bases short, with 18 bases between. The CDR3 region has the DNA TGTGCCAGCAGCTCCCGGGAGGGGGCTTGGCATGAGCAGTTCTTC. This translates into CASSSREGAWHEQFF.

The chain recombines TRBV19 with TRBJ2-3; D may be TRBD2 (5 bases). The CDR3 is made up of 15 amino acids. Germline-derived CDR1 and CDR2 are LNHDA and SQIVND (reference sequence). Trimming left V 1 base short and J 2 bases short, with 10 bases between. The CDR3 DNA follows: TGTGCCAGTAGTATAGGGCTAGCCTTCACAGATACGCAGTATTTT. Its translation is CASSIGLAFTDTQYF.

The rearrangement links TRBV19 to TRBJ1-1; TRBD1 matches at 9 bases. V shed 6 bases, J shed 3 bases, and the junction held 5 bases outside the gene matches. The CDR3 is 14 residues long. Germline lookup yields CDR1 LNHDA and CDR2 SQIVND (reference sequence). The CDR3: CASRQGQGYTEAFF. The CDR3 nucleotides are TGTGCCAGTAGGCAGGGACAGGGCTACACTGAAGCTTTCTTT.

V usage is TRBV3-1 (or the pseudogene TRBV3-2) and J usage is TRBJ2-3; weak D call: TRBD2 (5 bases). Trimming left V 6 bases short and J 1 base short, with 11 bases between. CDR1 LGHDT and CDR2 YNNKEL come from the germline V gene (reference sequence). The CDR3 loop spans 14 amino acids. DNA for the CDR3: TGTGCCAGCAGTGGAGGTGACGGCACAGATACGCAGTATTTT. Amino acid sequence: CASSGGDGTDTQYF.

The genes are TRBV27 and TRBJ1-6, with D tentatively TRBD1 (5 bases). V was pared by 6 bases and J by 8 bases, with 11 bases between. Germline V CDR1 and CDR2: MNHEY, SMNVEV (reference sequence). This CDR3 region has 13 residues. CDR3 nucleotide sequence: TGTGCCAGCAGACAGGACGGCGATTCACCCCTCCACTTT. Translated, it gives CASRQDGDSPLHF.

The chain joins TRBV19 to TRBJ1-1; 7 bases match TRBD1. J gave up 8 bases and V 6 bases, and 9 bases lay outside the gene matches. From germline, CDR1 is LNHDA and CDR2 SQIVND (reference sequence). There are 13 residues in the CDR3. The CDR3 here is CASSPDREAEAFF. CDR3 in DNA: TGTGCCAGTAGCCCTGACAGGGAAGCAGAAGCTTTCTTT.

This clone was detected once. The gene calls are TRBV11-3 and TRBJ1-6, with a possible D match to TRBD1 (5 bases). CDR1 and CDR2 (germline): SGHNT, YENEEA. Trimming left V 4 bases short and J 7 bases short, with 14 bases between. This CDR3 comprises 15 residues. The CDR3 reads CASSYGYGGNSPLHF. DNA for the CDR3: TGTGCCAGCAGCTACGGCTATGGGGGGAATTCACCCCTCCACTTT.

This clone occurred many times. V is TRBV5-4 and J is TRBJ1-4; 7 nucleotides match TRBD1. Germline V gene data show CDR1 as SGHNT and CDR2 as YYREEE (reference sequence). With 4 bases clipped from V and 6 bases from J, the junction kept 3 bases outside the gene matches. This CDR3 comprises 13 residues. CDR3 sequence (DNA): TGTGCCAGCAGCACCGGACAGGATGAAAAACTGTTTTTT. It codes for CASSTGQDEKLFF.

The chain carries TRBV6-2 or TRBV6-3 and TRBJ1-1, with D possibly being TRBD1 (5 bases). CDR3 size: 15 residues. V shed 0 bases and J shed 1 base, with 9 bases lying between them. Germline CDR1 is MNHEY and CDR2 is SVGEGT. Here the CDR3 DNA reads TGTGCCAGCAGTTACTCGATACAGGCGAACACTGAAGCTTTCTTT. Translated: CASSYSIQANTEAFF.

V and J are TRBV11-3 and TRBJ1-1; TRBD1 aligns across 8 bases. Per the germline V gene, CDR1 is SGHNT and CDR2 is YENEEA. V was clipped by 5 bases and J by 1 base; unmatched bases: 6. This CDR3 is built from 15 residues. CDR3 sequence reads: CASSTWTGQNTEAFF. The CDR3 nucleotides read TGTGCCAGCAGCACTTGGACAGGGCAGAACACTGAAGCTTTCTTT.

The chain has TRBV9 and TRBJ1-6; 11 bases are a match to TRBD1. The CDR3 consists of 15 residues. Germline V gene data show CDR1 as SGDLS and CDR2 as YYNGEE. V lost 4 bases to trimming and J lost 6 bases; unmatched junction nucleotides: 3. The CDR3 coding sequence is TGTGCCAGCAGCACAGGGACAGGGGGTAATTCACCCCTCCACTTT. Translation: CASSTGTGGNSPLHF.

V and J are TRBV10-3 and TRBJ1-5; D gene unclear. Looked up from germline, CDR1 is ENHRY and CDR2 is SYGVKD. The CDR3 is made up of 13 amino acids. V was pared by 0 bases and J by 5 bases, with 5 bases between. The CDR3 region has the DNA TGTGCCATCAGTGAGTCGACTGATCAGCCCCAGCATTTT. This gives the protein CAISESTDQPQHF.

The CDR3 loop is CATSDAFGQGNTGELFF. CDR3 sequence (DNA): TGTGCCACCAGTGATGCCTTTGGTCAGGGGAACACCGGGGAGCTGTTTTTT. The V call is TRBV24-1, the J call TRBJ2-2, with D possibly being TRBD1 (5 bases). Germline CDR1 and CDR2: KGHDR and SFDVKD. V lost 3 bases to trimming and J lost 1 base, with 14 bases between them. The CDR3 runs to 17 residues.

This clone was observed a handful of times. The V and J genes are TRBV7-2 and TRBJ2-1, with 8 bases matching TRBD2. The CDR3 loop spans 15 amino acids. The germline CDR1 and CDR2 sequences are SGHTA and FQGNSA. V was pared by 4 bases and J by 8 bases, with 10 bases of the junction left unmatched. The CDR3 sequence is CASSSSGRYSHEQFF. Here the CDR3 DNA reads TGTGCCAGCAGCTCCAGCGGGAGATATAGTCATGAGCAGTTCTTC.

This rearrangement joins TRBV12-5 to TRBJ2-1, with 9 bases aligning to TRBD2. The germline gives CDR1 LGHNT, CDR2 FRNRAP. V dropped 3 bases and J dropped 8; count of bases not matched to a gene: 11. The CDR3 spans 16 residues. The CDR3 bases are TGTGCTAGTGGTTTATCCGCCGGGACTAGCTTTTATGAGCAGTTCTTC. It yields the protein CASGLSAGTSFYEQFF.

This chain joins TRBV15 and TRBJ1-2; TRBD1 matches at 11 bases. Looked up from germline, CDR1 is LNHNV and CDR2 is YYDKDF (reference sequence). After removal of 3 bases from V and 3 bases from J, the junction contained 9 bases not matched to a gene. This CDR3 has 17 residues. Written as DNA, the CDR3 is TGTGCCACCAGCAGTCTTTACCGGGACAGGGGGTACTATGGCTACACCTTC. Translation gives CATSSLYRDRGYYGYTF.

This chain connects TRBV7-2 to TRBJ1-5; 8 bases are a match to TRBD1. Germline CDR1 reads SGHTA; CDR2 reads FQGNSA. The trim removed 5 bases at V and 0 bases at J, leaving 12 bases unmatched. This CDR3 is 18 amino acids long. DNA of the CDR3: TGTGCCAGCAGCCCTCGGACAGGGTCTACCACTAGCAATCAGCCCCAGCATTTT. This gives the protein CASSPRTGSTTSNQPQHF.

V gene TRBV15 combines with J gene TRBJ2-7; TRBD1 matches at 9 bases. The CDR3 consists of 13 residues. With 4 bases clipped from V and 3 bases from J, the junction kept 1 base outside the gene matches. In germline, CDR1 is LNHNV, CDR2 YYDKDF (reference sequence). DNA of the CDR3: TGTGCCACCAGCACGGACAGGGGCTACGAGCAGTACTTC. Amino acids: CATSTDRGYEQYF.

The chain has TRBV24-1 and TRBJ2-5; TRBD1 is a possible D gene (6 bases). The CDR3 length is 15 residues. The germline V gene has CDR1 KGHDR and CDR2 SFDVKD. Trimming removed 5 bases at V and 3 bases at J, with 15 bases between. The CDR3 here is CATSASWAGEETQYF. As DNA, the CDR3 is TGTGCCACCAGTGCTTCTTGGGCAGGGGAAGAGACCCAGTACTTC.

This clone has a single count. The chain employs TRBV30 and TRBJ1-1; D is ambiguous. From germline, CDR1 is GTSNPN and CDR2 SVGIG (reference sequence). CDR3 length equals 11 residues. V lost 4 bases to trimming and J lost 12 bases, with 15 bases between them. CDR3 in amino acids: CAWTPLRATFF. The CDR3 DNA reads TGTGCCTGGACCCCCCTCCGAGCCACTTTCTTT.

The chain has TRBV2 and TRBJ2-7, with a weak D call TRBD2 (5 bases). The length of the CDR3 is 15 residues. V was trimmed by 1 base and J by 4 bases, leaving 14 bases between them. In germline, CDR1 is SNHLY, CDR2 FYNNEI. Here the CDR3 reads CASSEGPQPGYEQYV. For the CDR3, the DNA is TGTGCCAGCAGTGAAGGACCGCAACCGGGGTACGAGCAGTACGTC.

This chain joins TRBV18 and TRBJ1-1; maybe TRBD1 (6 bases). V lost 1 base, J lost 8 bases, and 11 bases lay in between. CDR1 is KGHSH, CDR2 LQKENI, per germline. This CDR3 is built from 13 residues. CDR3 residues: CASSPLIRGEAFF. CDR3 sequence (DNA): TGTGCCAGCTCACCACTGATAAGGGGGGAAGCTTTCTTT.

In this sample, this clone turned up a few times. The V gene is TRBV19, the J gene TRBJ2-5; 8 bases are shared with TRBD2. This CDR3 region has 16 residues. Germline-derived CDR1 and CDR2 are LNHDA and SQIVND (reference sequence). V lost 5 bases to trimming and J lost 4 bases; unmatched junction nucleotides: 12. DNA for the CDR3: TGTGCCAGTAGTCCCCAGCAGCGGGAGTTGGGAGAGACCCAGTACTTC. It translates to CASSPQQRELGETQYF.